This T cell receptor (beta chain) was sequenced during a study of cytomegalovirus exposure and HLA in healthy donors. Overall study context: Researchers found that 81% of 398 genotyped donors fell within the Caucasian-associated ancestry cluster. Study-wide results and caveats: Rare sequences made up most TCRs, while some public TCRs were found in many donors. In an earlier analysis, about 90% or about 30%: the productive usage of most TCR beta V segments. The study flagged fewer than 200 TCR beta chains as cytomegalovirus-associated.

This clone was found once. Its antigen is unidentified. Use of 60 Vbeta and 13 Jbeta primers characterized the PCR. The repertoire was sequenced with immunoSEQ multiplex PCR; TCRdb's copy has only in-frame clones and lacks some. The repertoire has more than 85,000 clones, under 85% of them found once; the top ten carry roughly 6%. Trimming at V came to 4 bases and at J to 6 bases, leaving 9 bases not matched to a gene. Germline loops: CDR1 SGDLS, CDR2 YYNGEE. The CDR3 consists of 14 residues. The TCR was taken from a man aged 25 to 45 in good health and CMV-seropositive. Sequencing was done on a sample of PBMCs. V gene TRBV9 combines with J gene TRBJ2-7, with 8 bases lining up with TRBD2. The CDR3 protein is CASSPGPGGREQYF. CDR3 bases: TGTGCCAGCAGCCCAGGCCCGGGGGGGCGCGAGCAGTACTTC.